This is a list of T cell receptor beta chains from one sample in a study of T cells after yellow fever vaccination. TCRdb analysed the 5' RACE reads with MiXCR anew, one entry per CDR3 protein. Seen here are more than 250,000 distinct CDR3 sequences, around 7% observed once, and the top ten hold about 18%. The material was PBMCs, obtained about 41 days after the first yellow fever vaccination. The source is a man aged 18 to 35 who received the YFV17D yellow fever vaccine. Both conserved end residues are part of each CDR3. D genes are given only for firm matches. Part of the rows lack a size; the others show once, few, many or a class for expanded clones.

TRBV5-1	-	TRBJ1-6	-	TGCGCCAGCAGCAATGCCCGGTCGGGCAATTCACCCCTCCACTTT	CASSNARSGNSPLHF
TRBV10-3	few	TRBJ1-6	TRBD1	TGTGCCTCGGGGACAGGGGAGGATTCACCCCTCCACTTT	CASGTGEDSPLHF
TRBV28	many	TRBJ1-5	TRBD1	TGTGCCAGCAGACCCAGGCCCGGGACAGGTAATCAGCCCCAGCATTTT	CASRPRPGTGNQPQHF
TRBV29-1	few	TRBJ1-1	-	TGCAGCGTTGTGCCGACAGACATGAACACTGAAGCTTTCTTT	CSVVPTDMNTEAFF
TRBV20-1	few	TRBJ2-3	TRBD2	TGCAGTGCTAGCCGCACTGGAGCGGGGGGTAGCACAGATACGCAGTATTTT	CSASRTGAGGSTDTQYF
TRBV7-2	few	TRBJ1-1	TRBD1	TGTGCCAGCGAGAGACAGGGGAACACTGAAGCTTTCTTT	CASERQGNTEAFF
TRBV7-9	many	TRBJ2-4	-	TGTGCCAGCAGCCCCTCGTCGCAGAGCTTAGCCAAAAACATTCAGTACTTC	CASSPSSQSLAKNIQYF
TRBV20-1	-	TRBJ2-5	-	TGCAGTGCTAGTTTTTTATCGGGGCAAGAGACCCAGTACTTC	CSASFLSGQETQYF
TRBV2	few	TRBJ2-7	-	TGTGCCAGCAGTGAAGCCCACGAGCAGTACTTC	CASSEAHEQYF
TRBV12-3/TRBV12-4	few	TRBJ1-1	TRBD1	TGTGCCAGCAGAAACCAACTGACAGGGGTCGACACTGAAGCTTTCTTT	CASRNQLTGVDTEAFF
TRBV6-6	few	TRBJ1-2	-	TGTGCCAGCAGCAAGGACGGGGGCTATGGCTACACCTTC	CASSKDGGYGYTF
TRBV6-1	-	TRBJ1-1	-	TGTGCCAGCAGTGAAGCATATCGGACTGAAGCTTTCTTT	CASSEAYRTEAFF
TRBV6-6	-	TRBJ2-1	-	TGTGCCAGCAGTTATTATGAGGGGGATGAGCAGTTCTTC	CASSYYEGDEQFF
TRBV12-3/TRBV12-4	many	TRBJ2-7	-	TGTGCCAGCAGTTTACCGCCGGGCCCTAGGTCCTTC	CASSLPPGPRSF
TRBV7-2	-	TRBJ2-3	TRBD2	TGTGCCAGCACCTCCGGACTAGCGGGAACAGATACGCAGTATTTT	CASTSGLAGTDTQYF